Listed below are T cell receptor beta chains from one sample, sequenced in a study of blood T cell repertoires in COVID-19. Assay: immunoSEQ multiplex PCR; the TCRdb copy retains only in-frame clones and omits some. The sample gives approximately 140,000 clones, almost 85% of which show up once; 1.4% to 1.5% is in the top ten. The sample comprised peripheral blood. The receptor set was obtained from a man between 60 and 75 years old with acute or convalescent COVID-19. The CDR3 runs from the conserved cysteine through the conserved F or W. D genes are given only for firm matches. Size is stated for part of the rows, as once, few or many counts, or as a class when the clone is expanded.

.	TRBJ1-3	TRBV4-2	.	CASSLRRQKDSGNTIYF	TGTGCCAGCAGCCTCCGGCGGCAAAAAGACTCTGGAAACACCATATATTTT
.	TRBJ1-1	TRBV29-1	.	CSVENRSPNTEAFF	TGCAGCGTTGAAAACAGGAGTCCTAACACTGAAGCTTTCTTT
TRBD2	TRBJ2-3	TRBV9	.	CASSVEETSGRAEDTQYF	TGTGCCAGCAGCGTAGAGGAGACTAGCGGGAGGGCCGAAGATACGCAGTATTTT
TRBD2	TRBJ2-3	TRBV7-9	.	CASSLTLAGDTQYF	TGTGCCAGCAGCTTAACCCTAGCGGGGGATACGCAGTATTTT
TRBD2	TRBJ2-1	TRBV7-2	once	CASSLGLAGYNEQFF	TGTGCCAGCAGCTTAGGCCTAGCGGGGTACAATGAGCAGTTCTTC
.	TRBJ2-1	TRBV3-1/TRBV3-2	.	CASSQEQGWDNEQFF	TGTGCCAGCAGCCAAGAACAGGGATGGGACAATGAGCAGTTCTTC
TRBD2	TRBJ2-7	TRBV5-6	.	CASSFLAGGIFSYEQYF	TGTGCCAGCAGCTTCCTAGCGGGAGGAATCTTCTCCTACGAGCAGTACTTC
TRBD2	TRBJ2-7	TRBV7-2	.	CASSLRSVTSGSSYEQYF	TGTGCCAGCAGCTTAAGGAGCGTGACTAGCGGGAGCTCCTACGAGCAGTACTTC
TRBD2	TRBJ2-5	TRBV5-1	.	CASSSGGGKETQYF	TGCGCCAGCAGCTCCGGGGGGGGTAAAGAGACCCAGTACTTC
.	TRBJ1-1	TRBV7-6	.	CASSIGQITEAFF	TGTGCCAGCAGTATCGGACAGATCACTGAAGCTTTCTTT
.	TRBJ2-7	TRBV5-6	.	CASSLHRTDTYEQYF	TGTGCCAGCAGCTTGCACAGAACAGATACCTACGAGCAGTACTTC
TRBD1	TRBJ1-2	TRBV6-4	.	CASSPTRTGTSRDYGYTF	TGTGCCAGCAGTCCGACAAGGACAGGGACGAGTCGAGACTATGGCTACACCTTC
.	TRBJ2-2	TRBV10-2	.	CASSDPLQIKNTGELFF	TGCGCCAGCAGTGACCCTCTACAGATAAAAAACACCGGGGAGCTGTTTTTT
.	TRBJ1-1	TRBV5-1	.	CASSLTGQTEAFF	TGCGCCAGCAGCCTCACAGGGCAAACTGAAGCTTTCTTT
.	TRBJ1-1	TRBV7-9	.	CASSLGQADTEAFF	TGTGCCAGCAGCTTAGGACAAGCTGACACTGAAGCTTTCTTT
TRBD1	TRBJ2-3	TRBV25-1	.	CASSAQPGQGMPDTQYF	TGTGCCAGCAGCGCCCAACCGGGACAGGGGATGCCAGATACGCAGTATTTT
.	TRBJ2-7	TRBV7-2	.	CASSLVPGNNYEQYF	TGTGCCAGCAGCTTAGTACCGGGAAATAACTACGAGCAGTACTTC
TRBD1	TRBJ1-4	TRBV19	.	CASSRGQGSRVGNEKLFF	TGTGCCAGTAGTAGAGGACAGGGGAGTCGAGTCGGGAATGAAAAACTGTTTTTT
TRBD1	TRBJ1-2	TRBV5-6	.	CASSLDRGRSSGYGYTF	TGTGCCAGCAGCTTGGATAGGGGGCGAAGCTCCGGATATGGCTACACCTTC
.	TRBJ1-1	TRBV4-1	.	CASSQGPVPNTEAFF	TGCGCCAGCAGCCAAGGCCCAGTACCTAACACTGAAGCTTTCTTT
.	TRBJ2-7	TRBV18	.	CASSPRGLTLNEQYF	TGTGCCAGCTCACCACGAGGACTAACTTTGAACGAGCAGTACTTC
.	TRBJ2-1	TRBV9	.	CASSGLASYNEQFF	TGTGCCAGCAGCGGGCTAGCGTCCTACAATGAGCAGTTCTTC
.	TRBJ2-5	TRBV5-1	.	CASSTTGTQYF	TGCGCCAGCAGTACTACAGGGACCCAGTACTTC
TRBD1	TRBJ2-7	TRBV27	.	CASKRQGPNYEQYF	TGTGCCAGCAAGCGACAGGGCCCCAACTACGAGCAGTACTTC
TRBD2	TRBJ2-3	TRBV7-3	.	CASSLAGGLIDTQYF	TGTGCCAGCAGCTTAGCGGGGGGGCTGATAGATACGCAGTATTTT
TRBD1	TRBJ1-2	TRBV30	.	CAWSVGDRGYGYTF	TGTGCCTGGAGTGTAGGGGACAGGGGATATGGCTACACCTTC
TRBD1	TRBJ1-1	TRBV6-2/TRBV6-3	.	CASSYSLRDREVKAFF	TGTGCCAGCAGTTACTCGCTGCGGGACAGGGAAGTTAAAGCTTTCTTT
.	TRBJ2-7	TRBV4-2	.	CASSQDVGGYYEQYF	TGTGCCAGCAGCCAAGACGTAGGGGGATACTACGAGCAGTACTTC
.	TRBJ2-3	TRBV7-6	.	CASSSSGETLTDTQYF	TGTGCCAGCAGCTCATCCGGCGAGACTCTGACAGATACGCAGTATTTT
.	TRBJ2-3	TRBV7-3	few	CASSHAGWDTQYF	TGTGCCAGCAGCCACGCAGGGTGGGATACGCAGTATTTT
TRBD1	TRBJ1-3	TRBV19	.	CASSPRLDRSGNTIYF	TGTGCCAGTAGTCCACGATTGGACAGGTCTGGAAACACCATATATTTT
.	TRBJ1-2	TRBV5-1	once	CASSLVEGGLYGYTF	TGCGCCAGCAGCTTGGTAGAGGGCGGCCTCTATGGCTACACCTTC
.	TRBJ1-5	TRBV6-5	.	CASRASDWNQPQHF	TGTGCCAGCAGGGCCTCGGACTGGAATCAGCCCCAGCATTTT
TRBD1	TRBJ2-7	TRBV4-1	.	CASSQERGGTGAYEQYF	TGCGCCAGCAGCCAAGAACGGGGTGGGACAGGGGCCTACGAGCAGTACTTC
TRBD1	TRBJ1-1	TRBV7-2	.	CASSLTRQGTEAFF	TGTGCCAGCAGCTTAACCCGACAGGGTACTGAAGCTTTCTTT
.	TRBJ2-7	TRBV9	.	CASSVEGQGKLYEQYF	TGTGCCAGCAGCGTAGAGGGTCAGGGCAAGCTCTACGAGCAGTACTTC
TRBD1	TRBJ1-5	TRBV27	.	CASSLTGDNQPQHF	TGTGCCAGCAGTTTAACAGGGGATAATCAGCCCCAGCATTTT
.	TRBJ1-2	TRBV5-1	once	CASSLVTANYGYTF	TGCGCCAGCAGCTTGGTAACAGCTAACTATGGCTACACCTTC
TRBD1	TRBJ2-4	TRBV5-1	.	CASSLNYRDRDLAKNIQYF	TGCGCCAGCAGCTTGAACTACCGGGACAGGGACTTAGCCAAAAACATTCAGTACTTC
TRBD2	TRBJ2-7	TRBV7-3	.	CASSAGLAGEQYF	TGTGCCAGCAGCGCGGGACTAGCGGGCGAGCAGTACTTC